The sequence of this T cell receptor beta chain was determined in a study of human T cells and chemical hapten exposure. TCRdb used MiXCR to reprocess the RACE reads, holding one entry per CDR3 protein. This table holds more than 250,000 distinct CDR3 sequences, around 9.3% found once. The time point was: pre-sensitization, week 0. Noted treatment: therapeutic diphenylcyclopropenone sensitization with weekly scalp DPC. Blood was drawn before each patch test was applied. V was trimmed by 3 bases and J by 4 bases, leaving 12 bases between them. Germline V gives CDR1 MDHEN, CDR2 SYDVKM. The CDR3 is 14 amino acids.

The TCR comes from a woman between 35 and 50 years old with alopecia areata. Some clones in this sample may be carry-over from other donors' samples. The sequencing used whole blood, collected in connection with sensitization to the hapten diphenylcyclopropenone (DPC). The chain uses TRBV28 and TRBJ1-2; weak D call: TRBD1 (5 bases). CDR3 sequence (DNA): TGTGCCAGCAGTTTCTACGCAGGGCCCTATGGCTACACCTTC. Translating it yields CASSFYAGPYGYTF.